This is a list of T cell receptor beta chains from one sample in a study of blood T cell repertoires in COVID-19. The method was immunoSEQ multiplex PCR; TCRdb's version includes in-frame clones alone and lacks a portion of them. The repertoire holds approximately 140,000 clones, with around four fifths as singletons. Sequenced input: peripheral blood. All receptors come from a human donor in a cohort sampled during active COVID-19. The CDR3 runs from the conserved cysteine through the conserved F or W. The order of the fields is CDR3 DNA, CDR3 protein, J gene, clone size, D gene, V gene. D genes are given only for firm matches. Size values are once, few and many counts, or a class for expanded clones, and some rows have none.

TGTGCCAGTAGTGGGAGACACACTGAAGCTTTCTTT CASSGRHTEAFF TRBJ1-1 NA NA TRBV19
TGTGCCAGCTCAAGGACAGGGACAGATACGCAGTATTTT CASSRTGTDTQYF TRBJ2-3 NA TRBD1 TRBV18
TGCAGCGTTGAAGAGAGGGGGACTGGAAACACCATATATTTT CSVEERGTGNTIYF TRBJ1-3 NA NA TRBV29-1
TGTGCCAGCAGCCCCGGGACAGGAGCCGAAAAACTGTTTTTT CASSPGTGAEKLFF TRBJ1-4 NA TRBD1 TRBV28
TGTGCCAGCAGCAGTCAGGGACTGCTGCAAGAGACCCAGTACTTC CASSSQGLLQETQYF TRBJ2-5 NA NA TRBV21-1
TGCAGCGTTGGGGAGGGTTGGAATGAGCAGTTCTTC CSVGEGWNEQFF TRBJ2-1 NA TRBD2 TRBV29-1
TGCGCCAGCAGCCATCCGGGCCGGGACAGGGGAGGCGAGCAGTACTTC CASSHPGRDRGGEQYF TRBJ2-7 NA TRBD1 TRBV4-1
TGTGCCAGCAGTTACCCCGGGACAGGGGTAGGAAAACTGTTTTTT CASSYPGTGVGKLFF TRBJ1-4 NA TRBD1 TRBV6-2/TRBV6-3
TGTGCCAGCAGCTTGGATGGGCAGGGGGCAAATGAAGCTTTCTTT CASSLDGQGANEAFF TRBJ1-1 once TRBD1 TRBV5-5
TGTGCCAGCCAGGAGGGGAACGCCCCCAGAGAGACCCAGTACTTC CASQEGNAPRETQYF TRBJ2-5 NA NA TRBV11-2
TGTGCCTGGACTAGCGGGGGGGCCGGGCAGTTCTTC CAWTSGGAGQFF TRBJ2-1 NA TRBD2 TRBV30
TGTGCCTGGAGTGTACATGGGGCCAACGTCCTGACTTTC CAWSVHGANVLTF TRBJ2-6 NA NA TRBV30
TGTGCCAGCAGCTTAGGTGGCGCGGCTAGCGGGGGCCGGAGTTACGAGCAGTACTTC CASSLGGAASGGRSYEQYF TRBJ2-7 NA TRBD2 TRBV7-9
TGTGCCAGCAGTCGGACTAGCGGAACCGGGGAGCTGTTTTTT CASSRTSGTGELFF TRBJ2-2 once TRBD2 TRBV2